The next 25 T cell receptor beta chains were all read from a single sample in a study of regulatory T cells in long-lasting Graves disease. Specified time point: newly diagnosed GD, antithyroid drugs for less than 3 months. Extracted RNA from PBMCs served as the source of the TCR library. Combining iRepertoire HTBI primers with Arm-PCR of CDR3 regions, the authors built TCR beta libraries. TCRdb re-derived calls from the multiplex PCR reads in MiXCR, one entry per CDR3 protein. The data hold 350,000 to 400,000 distinct CDR3 sequences, with around 15% observed a single time. The source material was peripheral blood mononuclear cells (PBMCs), sampled at new diagnosis, from a patient treated with antithyroid drugs. Receptor source: a female donor with Graves disease.

This clonotype was detected many times. This chain uses TRBV29-1 with TRBJ1-2, with a weak D call TRBD1 (6 bases). Germline V CDR1 and CDR2: SQVTM, ANQGSEA. The CDR3 is 16 residues long. The germline V and J ends were trimmed by 5 bases and 4 bases, with 23 bases remaining between them. The CDR3 nucleotides are TGCAGCGTTCCTACCCTCTCTTCCACAGGGATCTATGGCTACACCTTC. Translation: CSVPTLSSTGIYGYTF.

Many counts were recorded for this clonotype. One end of the junction is discordant with germline, which a read error may explain. The chain is built from TRBV7-9 and TRBJ2-3; 9 bases line up with TRBD2. The CDR3 consists of 15 residues. Germline CDR1 reads SEHNR; CDR2 reads FQNEAQ (reference sequence). CDR3 protein: CASSLAGRPTDTQYF. The CDR3 nucleotides are TGTGCCAGCAGCCTAGCGGGACGACCCACAGATACGCAGTATTTT.

This clonotype has ten or more counts. Sequence at one end of the junction differs from germline and may be a read error. The chain recombines TRBV7-7 with TRBJ2-1; tentatively, D is TRBD1 (5 bases). The CDR3 is 15 amino acids. The germline V gene has CDR1 SSHAT and CDR2 FNYEAQ (reference sequence). The CDR3 DNA reads as TGTGCTAGCAGCCAAGGACAAAACTCCTACAATGAGCAGTTCTTC. Protein sequence: CASSQGQNSYNEQFF.

Ten or more counts support this clonotype. The CDR3 loop reads CTVAWRVNNEQFF. The CDR3 region has the DNA TGCACCGTGGCTTGGCGGGTGAACAATGAGCAGTTCTTC. The J gene is TRBJ2-1, the V gene TRBV29-1; perhaps TRBD2 as D (5 bases). CDR1 SQVTM and CDR2 ANQGSEA come from the germline V gene. CDR3 size: 13 residues.

The V and J genes are TRBV11-2 and TRBJ2-7; the match to TRBD2 covers 9 bases. Germline V gene sequence: CDR1 SGHAT, CDR2 FQNNGV. V shed 5 bases, J shed 7 bases, and the junction held 12 bases outside the gene matches. There are 15 residues in the CDR3. CDR3 region: CASSPGLAGALEQYF. CDR3 DNA sequence: TGTGCCAGCAGCCCGGGATTAGCGGGAGCGCTGGAGCAGTACTTC. Supplemented by reference TRBV11-2 and TRBJ2-7, the full variable domain reads EAGVAQSPRYKIIEKRQSVAFWCNPISGHATLYWYQQILGQGPKLLIQFQNNGVVDDSQLPKDRFSAERLKGVDSTLKIQPAKLEDSAVYLCASSPGLAGALEQYFGPGTRLTVT.

With regard to this clonotype: Germline is not matched at one junction end, which may reflect a read error. The chain has TRBV28 and TRBJ2-7; D may be TRBD2 (6 bases). Germline V gene sequence: CDR1 MDHEN, CDR2 SYDVKM. CDR3 length equals 14 residues. The CDR3 reads CVSSLSGLTYEQYF. In DNA form, the CDR3 reads TGTGTCAGCAGTCTGAGCGGGCTTACCTACGAGCAGTACTTC.

This clonotype was recorded many times. An end of the junction does not agree with germline; a read error may underlie this. This chain joins TRBV12-3 or TRBV12-4 and TRBJ1-1; possible D gene TRBD1, 5 bases. This CDR3 is built from 14 residues. CDR3 residues: CASTLFQGNTEAFF. The CDR3 DNA follows: TGTGCCAGCACTTTATTTCAGGGAAACACTGAAGCTTTCTTT.

The sample holds a few counts of this clonotype. The V and J genes are TRBV10-3 and TRBJ1-4; the match to TRBD1 covers 7 bases. The CDR3 is 14 amino acids. From germline, CDR1 is ENHRY and CDR2 SYGVKD. Trimming at V came to 7 bases and at J to 7 bases, leaving 9 bases not matched to a gene. CDR3 bases: TGTGCCATCAAGGGGGAGGAGGGGGCTGAAAAACTGTTTTTT. This translates into CAIKGEEGAEKLFF.

This clonotype was recorded many times. This rearrangement joins TRBV20-1 to TRBJ2-1; D perhaps matches TRBD1 (5 bases). The CDR3 consists of 16 residues. Germline CDR1 DFQATT, CDR2 SNEGSKA (reference sequence). Trimming took off 5 bases at V and 2 bases at J, with 19 bases between the two ends. CDR3 coding DNA: TGCAGTGCTTCCAATTGGGGCAAGCGACCCTACAATGAGCAGTTCTTC. Translating gives CSASNWGKRPYNEQFF.

This clonotype has a count of ten or more. The J gene is TRBJ2-3, the V gene TRBV5-1; no clear D. Germline lookup yields CDR1 SGHRS and CDR2 YFSETQ. The germline V and J ends were trimmed by 0 bases and 0 bases, with 11 bases remaining between them. The CDR3 is made up of 16 amino acids. The CDR3 region is CASSLAAGASTDTQYF. The CDR3 nucleotides read TGCGCCAGCAGCTTGGCCGCCGGTGCTAGCACAGATACGCAGTATTTT.

This clonotype was counted ten times or more. The chain carries TRBV12-3 or TRBV12-4 and TRBJ1-5; D uncertain. Between the trimmed V and J ends, which lost 7 bases and 0 bases, there was a span of 7 bases. The CDR3 contains 13 residues. The chain's CDR3 is CASKEDSNQPQHF. Here the CDR3 DNA reads TGTGCCAGCAAAGAGGATAGCAATCAGCCCCAGCATTTT.

The table lists this clonotype with many counts. This sequence joins TRBV27 and TRBJ1-2, with 11 positions matching TRBD1. There are 17 residues in the CDR3. The V gene end was trimmed by 6 bases and the J gene end by 0 bases; junction bases not matched to a gene: 9. CDR1 and CDR2 (germline): MNHEY, SMNVEV (reference sequence). In DNA form, the CDR3 reads TGTGCCAGCAGCCCCTGGAGGGACAGGGGGGCTAACTATGGCTACACCTTC. Protein: CASSPWRDRGANYGYTF.

This clonotype was counted at least ten times. The rearrangement uses TRBV19 and TRBJ1-2; a possible D gene is TRBD1 (6 bases). Looked up from germline, CDR1 is LNHDA and CDR2 is SQIVND (reference sequence). This CDR3 is built from 16 residues. Trimming removed 6 bases from V and 4 bases from J, with 21 bases in between. The CDR3 coding sequence is TGTGCCAGTAGCCATTGGAGCGCCAGGGGAAGCTATGGCTACACCTTC. This sequence encodes CASSHWSARGSYGYTF.

This clonotype was detected many times. This chain uses TRBV29-1 with TRBJ1-6; 7 bases are shared with TRBD1. The V segment lost 6 bases and the J segment 10 bases; nucleotides outside the gene matches: 9. Germline V gives CDR1 SQVTM, CDR2 ANQGSEA. CDR3 length: 13 amino acids. CDR3 sequence reads: CSVGDRERSPLHF. The CDR3 bases are TGCAGCGTCGGCGACAGGGAACGGTCACCCCTCCACTTT.

There are many counts of this clonotype. The chain recombines TRBV7-2 with TRBJ2-7; 7 bases align to TRBD2. The J segment lost 3 bases and the V segment lost 1 base, leaving 12 bases of the junction unmatched. Germline V gene data show CDR1 as SGHTA and CDR2 as FQGNSA. The CDR3 consists of 17 residues. CDR3: CASSLGRLGREVYEQYF. The CDR3 DNA follows: TGTGCCAGCAGCTTAGGACGTCTAGGGAGGGAAGTCTACGAGCAGTACTTC.

This clonotype was seen repeatedly, ten times or more. V and J are TRBV4-3 and TRBJ1-4; D might be TRBD1 (5 bases). Trimming removed 0 bases from V and 5 bases from J, with 16 bases in between. The germline V gene has CDR1 LGHNA and CDR2 YSLEER. This CDR3 has 17 amino acids. The CDR3 spells CASSQDRPTAINEKLFF. The DNA for the CDR3 is TGCGCCAGCAGCCAAGATAGACCGACAGCCATCAATGAAAAACTGTTTTTT.

The V gene is TRBV18, the J gene TRBJ1-3; maybe TRBD1 (5 bases). This CDR3 spans 14 amino acids. Germline-derived CDR1 and CDR2 are KGHSH and LQKENI. V was shortened by 3 bases and J by 8 bases, with 14 bases between the two germline ends. In DNA form, the CDR3 reads TGTGCCAGCTCACCGCCAGCAGGGTCGGACACCATATATTTT. Translated: CASSPPAGSDTIYF.

This clonotype has just a few counts. This chain uses TRBV4-1 with TRBJ1-5; no firm D call. The CDR3 sequence is 16 residues long. The V and J ends lost 2 bases and 6 bases respectively, with 17 bases between them. The germline V gene encodes CDR1 MGHRA and CDR2 YSYEKL. The CDR3 sequence: CASSQSGVGLFQPQHF. The CDR3, as DNA: TGCGCCAGCAGCCAAAGTGGTGTAGGGTTGTTTCAGCCCCAGCATTTT.

V usage is TRBV19 and J usage is TRBJ2-1; D perhaps matches TRBD1 (6 bases). Germline V gene data show CDR1 as LNHDA and CDR2 as SQIVND (reference sequence). This CDR3 is 11 amino acids long. The CDR3 region is CGTDFYNEQFF. CDR3 in DNA: TGTGGGACAGATTTCTACAATGAGCAGTTCTTC.

This clonotype occurred many times. V and J are TRBV7-9 and TRBJ2-7, with 7 nucleotides matching TRBD1. J was trimmed by 3 bases and V by 4 bases; bases with no gene match: 6. The germline V gene encodes CDR1 SEHNR and CDR2 FQNEAQ (reference sequence). The CDR3 runs to 14 residues. CDR3 residues: CASSSGQLSYEQYF. The CDR3 nucleotides are TGTGCCAGCAGCTCGGGACAGCTTAGCTACGAGCAGTACTTC.

Here the CDR3 DNA reads TGTGCCAGCAGTGAGGTTCTAGCGGGAGGGCGTCCCACCGGGGAGCTGTTTTTT. This encodes CASSEVLAGGRPTGELFF. The chain is built from TRBV2 and TRBJ2-2, with 12 positions matching TRBD2. J was trimmed by 4 bases and V by 3 bases; bases with no gene match: 9. The germline V gene has CDR1 SNHLY and CDR2 FYNNEI. The CDR3 spans 18 residues.

This clonotype was observed a handful of times. CDR3 bases: TGCAGCGTTGGTGAGGGTAGCGAGACCCAGTACTTC. This codes for CSVGEGSETQYF. V and J are TRBV29-1 and TRBJ2-5; possibly TRBD2 for D (5 bases). The CDR3 runs to 12 residues. Germline CDR1 SQVTM, CDR2 ANQGSEA. V shed 4 bases and J shed 5 bases, with 11 bases lying between them.

The chain is built from TRBV29-1 and TRBJ1-4; TRBD1 agrees at 9 bases. J was trimmed by 4 bases and V by 4 bases; bases with no gene match: 10. Germline CDR1 and CDR2: SQVTM and ANQGSEA. The CDR3 sequence is 16 residues long. The CDR3 reads CSVVRGQGTYNEKLFF. Here the CDR3 DNA reads TGCAGCGTTGTCAGGGGACAGGGTACCTATAATGAAAAACTGTTTTTT.

This clonotype occurred a few times. The chain is built from TRBV5-6 and TRBJ1-4; no clear D gene. There are 16 residues in the CDR3. Per germline, CDR1 SGHDT and CDR2 YYEEEE. The V end lost 0 bases, the J end lost 4 bases, and 13 bases lay between the germline ends. DNA of the CDR3: TGTGCCAGCAGCTTGGCGGGCCACCCCCTTAATGAAAAACTGTTTTTT. This gives the protein CASSLAGHPLNEKLFF. The variable domain in full, with the rest retrieved from reference TRBV5-6 and TRBJ1-4, is DAGVTQSPTHLIKTRGQQVTLRCSPKSGHDTVSWYQQALGQGPQFIFQYYEEEERQRGNFPDRFSGHQFPNYSSELNVNALLLGDSALYLCASSLAGHPLNEKLFFGSGTQLSVL.

A remark on this clonotype: A much larger clone is a single base away; this may be a read error. The rearrangement uses TRBV2 and TRBJ1-1; D not certain. V lost 7 bases and J 4 bases, leaving 7 bases between the germline ends. From germline, CDR1 is SNHLY and CDR2 FYNNEI. The CDR3 has 11 amino acids. The CDR3 reads CASIGSTEAFF. The CDR3 bases are TGTGCCAGCATTGGAAGCACTGAAGCTTTCTTT.